A single TCR beta chain is shown here with its context. The data were produced by immunoSEQ multiplex PCR, yet TCRdb's version contains in-frame clones alone and is incomplete. Here the sample spans roughly 64,000 clones, approximately 84% being singletons. The entry originates in a study of OX40 agonist ivuxolimab in advanced cancers. About the study: Intravenous ivuxolimab at 0.01 to 10 mg/kg was given to patients every 2 weeks. Three patients, one with hepatocellular carcinoma and two with cutaneous melanoma, responded partially.

Germline CDR1 is SNHLY and CDR2 is FYNNEI. There are 16 residues in the CDR3. Trimming removed 4 bases from V and 0 bases from J; junction bases left unmatched: 5. Sequenced here: CD4+ or CD8+ T cells sorted from blood, sampled in a trial of the OX40 agonist ivuxolimab. V usage is TRBV2 and J usage is TRBJ2-3; 9 nucleotides align to TRBD1. The TCR originated in an adult with an advanced solid tumor such as melanoma, head and neck, liver or kidney cancer. The CDR3 DNA sequence: TGTGCCAGCAGTGTTGCCGGGACAGGGAGCACAGATACGCAGTATTTT. Its protein is CASSVAGTGSTDTQYF.